Included here is one T cell receptor (beta chain) sequence, with context. Antigen: not known. Trimming stripped 3 bases from V and 1 base from J, with 9 bases between. Germline V gene sequence: CDR1 LGHNA, CDR2 YNFKEQ. The CDR3 is made up of 14 amino acids. The sample is drawn from a study of graft-versus-host responses after intestinal transplantation. Clones were read by immunoSEQ multiplex PCR, and TCRdb kept only the in-frame ones, dropping some. This table has roughly 39,000 clones, 90% to 95% appearing once. Points from the study as a whole: The presence of high graft-versus-host to host-versus-graft clonal ratios in allografts characterized patients with graft-donor T cell macrochimerism.

J is TRBJ1-1 and V is TRBV4-2; D call uncertain. The source material was unstimulated CD8+ T cells sorted from spleen or lymph node cells, sampled before transplant. The clonotype originates from a human donor who was the organ donor for an intestinal transplant. As DNA, the CDR3 is TGTGCCAGCAGCCAGGCAACAGCGAACACTGAAGCTTTCTTT. Protein sequence: CASSQATANTEAFF.